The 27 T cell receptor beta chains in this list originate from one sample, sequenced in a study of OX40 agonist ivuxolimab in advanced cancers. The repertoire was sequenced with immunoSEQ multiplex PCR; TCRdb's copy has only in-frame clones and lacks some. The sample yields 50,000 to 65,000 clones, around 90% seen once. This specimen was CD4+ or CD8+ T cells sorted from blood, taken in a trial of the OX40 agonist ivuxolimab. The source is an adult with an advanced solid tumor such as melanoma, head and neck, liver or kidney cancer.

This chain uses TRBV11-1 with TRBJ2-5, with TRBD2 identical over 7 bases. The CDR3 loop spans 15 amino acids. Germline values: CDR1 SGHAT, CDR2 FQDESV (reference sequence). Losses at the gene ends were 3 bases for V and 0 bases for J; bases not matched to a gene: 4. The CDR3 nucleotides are TGTGCCAGCAGCTTGGCGGGAGCAAACCAAGAGACCCAGTACTTC. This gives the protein CASSLAGANQETQYF.

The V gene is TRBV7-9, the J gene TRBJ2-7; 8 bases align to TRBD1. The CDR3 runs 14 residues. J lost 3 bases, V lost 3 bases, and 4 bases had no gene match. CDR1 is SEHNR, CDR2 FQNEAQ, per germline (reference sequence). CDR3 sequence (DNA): TGTGCCAGCAGCTTCTACGACAGGGGCTACGAGCAGTACTTC. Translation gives CASSFYDRGYEQYF. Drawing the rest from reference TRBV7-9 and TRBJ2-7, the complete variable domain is DTGVSQNPRHKITKRGQNVTFRCDPISEHNRLYWYRQTLGQGPEFLTYFQNEAQLEKSRLLSDRFSAERPKGSFSTLEIQRTEQGDSAMYLCASSFYDRGYEQYFGPGTRLTVT.

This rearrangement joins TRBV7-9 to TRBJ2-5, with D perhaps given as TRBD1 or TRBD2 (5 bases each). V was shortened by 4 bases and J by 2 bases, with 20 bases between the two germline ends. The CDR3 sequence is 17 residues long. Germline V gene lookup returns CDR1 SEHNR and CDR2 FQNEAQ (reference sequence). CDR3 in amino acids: CASSSIRDGTRQETQYF. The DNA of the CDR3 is TGTGCCAGCAGCTCTATCCGTGACGGGACGCGGCAAGAGACCCAGTACTTC.

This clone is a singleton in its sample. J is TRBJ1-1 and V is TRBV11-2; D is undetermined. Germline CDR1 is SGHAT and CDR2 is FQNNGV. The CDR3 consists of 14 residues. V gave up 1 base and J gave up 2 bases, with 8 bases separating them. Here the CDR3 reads CASSLVVVNTEAFF. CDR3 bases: TGTGCCAGCAGCTTAGTTGTAGTCAACACTGAAGCTTTCTTT.

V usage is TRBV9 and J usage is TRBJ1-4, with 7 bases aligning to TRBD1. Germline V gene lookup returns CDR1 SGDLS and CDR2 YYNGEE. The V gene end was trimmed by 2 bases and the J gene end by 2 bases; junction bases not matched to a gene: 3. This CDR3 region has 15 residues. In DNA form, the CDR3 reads TGTGCCAGCAGCGTGACAGGGTCTACTAATGAAAAACTGTTTTTT. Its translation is CASSVTGSTNEKLFF.

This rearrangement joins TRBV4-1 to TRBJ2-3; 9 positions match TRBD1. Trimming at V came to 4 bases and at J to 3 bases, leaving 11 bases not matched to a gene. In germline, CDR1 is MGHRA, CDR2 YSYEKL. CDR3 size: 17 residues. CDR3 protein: CASSRDQDGTGTDTQYF. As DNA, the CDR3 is TGCGCCAGCAGCCGAGATCAGGACGGGACAGGGACAGATACGCAGTATTTT.

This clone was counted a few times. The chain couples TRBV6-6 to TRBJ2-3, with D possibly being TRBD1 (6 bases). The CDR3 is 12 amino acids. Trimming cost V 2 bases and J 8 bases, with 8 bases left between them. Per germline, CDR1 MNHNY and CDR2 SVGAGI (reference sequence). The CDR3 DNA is TGTGCCAGCAGTTACACACAGGGTACGCAGTATTTT. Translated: CASSYTQGTQYF.

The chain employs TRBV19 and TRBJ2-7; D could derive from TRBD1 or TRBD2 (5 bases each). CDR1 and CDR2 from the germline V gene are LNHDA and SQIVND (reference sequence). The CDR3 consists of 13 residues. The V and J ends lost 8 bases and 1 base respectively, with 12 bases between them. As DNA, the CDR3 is TGTGCCAGTTCTTTTGGGACGTCCTACGAGCAGTACTTC. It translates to CASSFGTSYEQYF. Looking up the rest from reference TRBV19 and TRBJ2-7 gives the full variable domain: DGGITQSPKYLFRKEGQNVTLSCEQNLNHDAMYWYRQDPGQGLRLIYYSQIVNDFQKGDIAEGYSVSREKKESFPLTVTSAQKNPTAFYLCASSFGTSYEQYFGPGTRLTVT.

Written as DNA, the CDR3 is TGTGCCAGCAGCTGGCAGAACTATGGCTACACCTTC. Its translation: CASSWQNYGYTF. V usage is TRBV25-1 and J usage is TRBJ1-2, with D uncertain. Germline V lookup: CDR1 MGHDK, CDR2 SYGVNS. The CDR3 contains 12 residues. V was cut by 6 bases and J by 2 bases, with 7 bases left in between.

CDR3 bases: TGTGCCAGCAGTCTAGGACTAGCGGGAGTCGCAGATACGCAGTATTTT. Translated: CASSLGLAGVADTQYF. The chain carries TRBV14 and TRBJ2-3; TRBD2 matches 13 bases. Germline V CDR1 and CDR2: SGHDN, FVKESK. The CDR3 length is 16 residues. Trimming cost V 6 bases and J 4 bases; bases outside gene matches: 7.

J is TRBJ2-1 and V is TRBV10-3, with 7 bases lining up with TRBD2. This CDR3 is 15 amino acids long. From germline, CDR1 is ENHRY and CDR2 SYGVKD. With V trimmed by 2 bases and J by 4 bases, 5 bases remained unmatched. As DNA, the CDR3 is TGTGCCATCAGTGAGGGGCGGGAGTTTTACAATGAGCAGTTCTTC. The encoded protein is CAISEGREFYNEQFF.

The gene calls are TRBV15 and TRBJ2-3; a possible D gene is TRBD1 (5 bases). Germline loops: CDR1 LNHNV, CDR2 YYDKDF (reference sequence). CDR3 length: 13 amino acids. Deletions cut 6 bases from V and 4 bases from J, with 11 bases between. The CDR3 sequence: CATSSQGSDTQYF. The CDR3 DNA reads TGTGCCACCAGTTCCCAGGGTTCAGATACGCAGTATTTT.

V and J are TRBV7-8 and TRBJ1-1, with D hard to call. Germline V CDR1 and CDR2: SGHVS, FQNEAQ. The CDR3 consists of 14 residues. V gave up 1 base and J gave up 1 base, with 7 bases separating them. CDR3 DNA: TGTGCCAGCAGCTTAGGGGCAGGGAACACTGAAGCTTTCTTT. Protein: CASSLGAGNTEAFF.

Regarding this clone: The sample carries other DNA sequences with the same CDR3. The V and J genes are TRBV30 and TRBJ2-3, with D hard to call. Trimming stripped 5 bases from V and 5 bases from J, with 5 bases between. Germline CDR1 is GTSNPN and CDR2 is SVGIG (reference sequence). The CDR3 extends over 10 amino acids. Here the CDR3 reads CAWGLDTQYF. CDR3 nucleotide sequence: TGTGCCTGGGGTTTAGATACGCAGTATTTT. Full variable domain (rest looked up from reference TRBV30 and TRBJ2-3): SQTIHQWPATLVQPVGSPLSLECTVEGTSNPNLYWYRQAAGRGLQLLFYSVGIGQISSEVPQNLSASRPQDRQFILSSKKLLLSDSGFYLCAWGLDTQYFGPGTRLTVL.

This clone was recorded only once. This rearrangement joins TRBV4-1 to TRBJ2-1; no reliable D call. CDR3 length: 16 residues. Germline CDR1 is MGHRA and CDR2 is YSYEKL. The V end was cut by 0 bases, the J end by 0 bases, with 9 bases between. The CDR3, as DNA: TGCGCCAGCAGCCAAGACACCGGATACTCCTACAATGAGCAGTTCTTC. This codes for CASSQDTGYSYNEQFF.

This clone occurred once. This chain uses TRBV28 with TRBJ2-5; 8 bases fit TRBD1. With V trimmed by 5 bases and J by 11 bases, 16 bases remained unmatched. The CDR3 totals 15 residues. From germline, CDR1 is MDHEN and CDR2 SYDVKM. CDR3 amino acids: CASSQTGAPTLEQYF. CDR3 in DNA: TGTGCCAGCAGTCAGACAGGGGCCCCAACTCTGGAGCAGTACTTC.

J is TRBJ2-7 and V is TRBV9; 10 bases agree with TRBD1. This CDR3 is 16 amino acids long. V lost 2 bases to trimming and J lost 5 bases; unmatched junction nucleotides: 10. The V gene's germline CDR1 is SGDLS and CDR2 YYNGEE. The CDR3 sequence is CASSVGTGETKDEQYF. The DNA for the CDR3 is TGTGCCAGCAGCGTCGGGACAGGGGAGACCAAAGACGAGCAGTACTTC.

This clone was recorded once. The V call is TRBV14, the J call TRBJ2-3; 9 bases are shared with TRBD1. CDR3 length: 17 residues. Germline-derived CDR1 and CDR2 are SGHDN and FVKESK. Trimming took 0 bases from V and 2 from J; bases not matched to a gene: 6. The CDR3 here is CASSQETGTGTTDTQYF. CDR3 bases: TGTGCCAGCAGCCAAGAAACGGGGACAGGGACCACAGATACGCAGTATTTT.

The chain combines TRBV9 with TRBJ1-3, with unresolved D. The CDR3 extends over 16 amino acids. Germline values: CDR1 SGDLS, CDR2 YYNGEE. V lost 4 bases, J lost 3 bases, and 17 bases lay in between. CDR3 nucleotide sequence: TGTGCCAGCAGCCCAACCGGGCAAAAGGGTGGAAACACCATATATTTT. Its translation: CASSPTGQKGGNTIYF. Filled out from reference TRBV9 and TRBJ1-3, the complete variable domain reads DSGVTQTPKHLITATGQRVTLRCSPRSGDLSVYWYQQSLDQGLQFLIQYYNGEERAKGNILERFSAQQFPDLHSELNLSSLELGDSALYFCASSPTGQKGGNTIYFGEGSWLTVV.

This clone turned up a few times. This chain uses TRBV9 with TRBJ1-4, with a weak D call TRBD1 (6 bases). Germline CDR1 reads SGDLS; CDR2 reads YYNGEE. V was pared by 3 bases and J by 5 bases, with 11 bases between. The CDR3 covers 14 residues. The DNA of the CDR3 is TGTGCCAGCAGCGCGACAGGTGCGAATGAAAAACTGTTTTTT. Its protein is CASSATGANEKLFF.

The CDR3 bases are TGTGCCAGCAGTTTATCGCCTAGCGGGGGGCCCCTGGAGCAGTACTTC. Translation gives CASSLSPSGGPLEQYF. The V call is TRBV27, the J call TRBJ2-7, with 11 bases fitting TRBD2. This CDR3 has 16 amino acids. Germline-derived CDR1 and CDR2 are MNHEY and SMNVEV (reference sequence). J gave up 7 bases and V 0 bases, and 8 bases lay outside the gene matches.

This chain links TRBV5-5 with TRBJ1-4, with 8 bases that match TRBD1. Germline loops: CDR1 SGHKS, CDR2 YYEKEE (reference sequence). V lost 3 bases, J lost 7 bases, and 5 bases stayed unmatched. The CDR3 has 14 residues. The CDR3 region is CASSSRTGTEKLFF. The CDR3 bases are TGTGCCAGCAGCTCGAGGACAGGGACTGAAAAACTGTTTTTT.

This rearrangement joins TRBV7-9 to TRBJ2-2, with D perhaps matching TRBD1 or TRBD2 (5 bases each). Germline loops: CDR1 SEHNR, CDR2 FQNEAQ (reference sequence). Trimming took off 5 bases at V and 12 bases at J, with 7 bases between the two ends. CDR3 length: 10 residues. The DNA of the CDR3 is TGTGCCAGCAGCCAGGGACAGCTGTTTTTT. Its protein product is CASSQGQLFF. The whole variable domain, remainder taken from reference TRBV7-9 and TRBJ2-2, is DTGVSQNPRHKITKRGQNVTFRCDPISEHNRLYWYRQTLGQGPEFLTYFQNEAQLEKSRLLSDRFSAERPKGSFSTLEIQRTEQGDSAMYLCASSQGQLFFGEGSRLTVL.

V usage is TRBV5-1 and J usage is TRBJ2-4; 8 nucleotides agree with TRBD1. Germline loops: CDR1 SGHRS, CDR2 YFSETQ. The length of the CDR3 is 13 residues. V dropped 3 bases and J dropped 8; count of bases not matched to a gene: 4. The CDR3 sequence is CASSWGQADIQYF. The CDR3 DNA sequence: TGCGCCAGCAGCTGGGGACAGGCGGACATTCAGTACTTC.

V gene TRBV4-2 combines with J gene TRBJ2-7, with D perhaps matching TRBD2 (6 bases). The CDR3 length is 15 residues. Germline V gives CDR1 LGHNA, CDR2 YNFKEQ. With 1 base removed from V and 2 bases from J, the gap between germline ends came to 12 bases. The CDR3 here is CASSQGPPGAYEQYF. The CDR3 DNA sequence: TGTGCCAGCAGCCAAGGTCCCCCGGGGGCCTACGAGCAGTACTTC.

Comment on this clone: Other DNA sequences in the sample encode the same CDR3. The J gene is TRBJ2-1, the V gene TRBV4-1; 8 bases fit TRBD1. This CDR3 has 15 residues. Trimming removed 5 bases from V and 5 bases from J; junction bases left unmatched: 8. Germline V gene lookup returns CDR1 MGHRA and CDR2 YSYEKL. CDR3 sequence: CASSAIGTGDNEQFF. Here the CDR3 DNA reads TGCGCCAGCAGCGCGATCGGGACAGGCGACAATGAGCAGTTCTTC.

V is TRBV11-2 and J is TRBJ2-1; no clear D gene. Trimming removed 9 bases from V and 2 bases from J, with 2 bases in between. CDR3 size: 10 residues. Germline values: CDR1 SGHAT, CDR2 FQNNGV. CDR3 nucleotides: TGTGCCAGTGCCTACAATGAGCAGTTCTTC. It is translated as CASAYNEQFF.